This paragraph reports one T cell receptor (beta chain). Its antigen is not known. The sample comes from a study of post-analysis software for immune sequencing data. Turning to the study itself: Patients had relapsing-remitting, secondary progressive or progressive-relapsing multiple sclerosis; some lacked subtype.

Whole-study findings and limits: F measure showed strong co-clustering of same-batch samples. The study found TRBV5-6, TRBV5-1 and TRBV20-1 among about 5 TRBV segments more frequent in patients than controls. Diversity measured as normalized Chao1 was significantly lower in multiple sclerosis patients than in controls.

The CDR3 runs to 14 residues. Germline V CDR1 and CDR2: DFQATT, SNEGSKA (reference sequence). V dropped 8 bases and J dropped 4; count of bases not matched to a gene: 13. Carried by the TCR beta cDNA libraries were unique molecular identifiers. Once about 0.9 to 11 million T cells were used, hundreds of thousands of cDNA molecules resulted. Using its own MiXCR run on the PCR reads, TCRdb lists one record per CDR3 protein. The sample lists more than 450,000 distinct CDR3 sequences; about a third were seen once. This sequence was found in a girl aged 2-17 years with multiple sclerosis. This chain joins TRBV20-1 and TRBJ2-5, with 7 bases that match TRBD1. Specimen: blood. CDR3 sequence: CSFLTGDARETQYF. DNA of the CDR3: TGCAGTTTTCTAACAGGGGATGCTAGAGAGACCCAGTACTTC.